The clone carrying this T cell receptor beta chain was counted once. CDR1 MGHDK and CDR2 SYGVNS come from the germline V gene. Trimming cost V 8 bases and J 5 bases; bases outside gene matches: 9. This CDR3 is built from 15 residues. This entry is derived from a study of blood T cell repertoires in COVID-19. Across the study: The United States, Italy and Spain provided the acute and convalescent COVID-19 samples. PBMCs, B-cell-depleted T cells, or T cells were the source of the cDNA or gDNA that made up the material.

As originally analysed: By means of reference gene primer amplification, nucleated cell counts were estimated. Produced via immunoSEQ multiplex PCR; TCRdb's table is partial and in-frame only. V and J calls plus clone size are reproduced from that table; the DNA served to infer D and trimming. The sample lists some 220,000 clones; around four fifths were seen once. The V call is TRBV25-1, the J call TRBJ1-5, with 10 bases aligning to TRBD1. The TCR was taken from an elderly woman with active or convalescent COVID-19. Material: peripheral blood. CDR3 protein: CASGATGTGDQPQHF. DNA of the CDR3: TGTGCCAGCGGAGCTACCGGGACAGGGGATCAGCCCCAGCATTTT.